This TCR beta chain was recovered during a study of cytomegalovirus exposure and HLA in healthy donors. Study-wide points: Most TCR sequences showed up rarely, but some public TCRs showed up in many donors.

On this clone: Its cognate antigen is unknown.

The CDR3 contains 15 residues. Looked up from germline, CDR1 is LNHDA and CDR2 is SQIVND (reference sequence). Trimming removed 0 bases from V and 7 bases from J, with 13 bases in between. Primers for the PCR totalled 60 Vbeta and 13 Jbeta. As processed by the authors: The count from a later analysis was 65 million to 90 million unique TCR beta chains, some 10 million of them shared. Clones were sequenced by immunoSEQ multiplex PCR, and TCRdb holds only the in-frame ones, with some missing. The V and J calls and clone size come from that table; D and trimming were worked out from the DNA. The sample yields about 120,000 clones, about 68% seen once.

This TCR was recovered from a woman aged 40-49 years in good health and CMV-seropositive. Sequencing was carried out using PBMCs. The chain carries TRBV19 and TRBJ2-1, with D perhaps TRBD2 (5 bases). CDR3 sequence: CASSIERGYFNEQFF. CDR3 bases: TGTGCCAGTAGTATAGAACGGGGTTATTTTAATGAGCAGTTCTTC.